The rows below give T cell receptor beta chains drawn from one sample of a study of regulatory T cells in long-lasting Graves disease. In TCRdb, the multiplex PCR reads were re-called with MiXCR into one record per CDR3 protein. The table includes about 220,000 distinct CDR3 sequences, 15% to 20% detected once. The sample here was peripheral blood mononuclear cells (PBMCs), taken at new diagnosis, from a patient treated with antithyroid drugs. All receptors come from a female donor with Graves disease. Both conserved end residues are part of each CDR3. The D gene is left open where the match is weak. Clone size is stated in some rows and not others, as once, few, many or a class when expanded.

>TRBJ2-7|many|TRBV5-1|-
TGCGCCAGCAGCTTGGAGGGCAGGATGAAGTACTTC
CASSLEGRMKYF
>TRBJ1-3|few|TRBV3-1|-
TGTGCCAGCAGCCTAAGAGGGACTGCTGGAAACACCATATATTTT
CASSLRGTAGNTIYF
>TRBJ2-3|many|TRBV6-2/TRBV6-3|TRBD2
TGTGCCAGCACCTTGGGACTAGCGGGGATCAGCACAGATACGCAGTATTTT
CASTLGLAGISTDTQYF
>TRBJ2-1|many|TRBV7-3|TRBD1
TGTGCCAGCAGCTTAGTCGGACAGGGAGTAAGTGAGCAGTTCTTC
CASSLVGQGVSEQFF
>TRBJ2-3|few|TRBV24-1|-
TGTGCCACCAGTGAGGGGGCCCCAGGAGATACGCAGTATTTT
CATSEGAPGDTQYF
>TRBJ2-7|many|TRBV28|-
TGTGCCAGCCGGGGTCAGGCGATTACCTACGAGCAGTACTTC
CASRGQAITYEQYF
>TRBJ2-3|-|TRBV29-1|-
TGCAGCGTCCGCCGGCCCGCCACAGATACGCAGTATTTT
CSVRRPATDTQYF
>TRBJ2-3|many|TRBV6-1|TRBD2
TGTGCCAGCATCCTAGCGGGACACCGGGATACGCAGTATTTT
CASILAGHRDTQYF
>TRBJ2-1|many|TRBV9|TRBD2
TGTGCCAGCAGCGTAGGGGGGGGTAGACTTTCGAATGAGCAGTTCTTC
CASSVGGGRLSNEQFF
>TRBJ2-5|many|TRBV29-1|TRBD1
TGCAGCTTCAGACAGGGAGCAGAGACCCAGTACTTC
CSFRQGAETQYF
>TRBJ2-1|many|TRBV24-1|TRBD2
TGTGCCACCAGTGATGTAGCGGGAACCTACAATGAGCAGTTCTTC
CATSDVAGTYNEQFF
>TRBJ2-7|many|TRBV11-3|TRBD2
TGTGCCAGCAGCCGTAAGCGGGACTCCTACGAGCAGTACTTC
CASSRKRDSYEQYF
>TRBJ1-1|-|TRBV10-3|-
TGTGCCATCACTCCGGACACGAACACTGAAGCTTTCTTT
CAITPDTNTEAFF
>TRBJ1-1|many|TRBV12-3/TRBV12-4|-
TGTGCCAGCAGTTTAAACGGCCGAGGCACTGAAGCTTTCTTT
CASSLNGRGTEAFF
>TRBJ1-2|many|TRBV11-2|-
TGTGCCAGCAGACACCCCGAGGACTATGGCTACACCTTC
CASRHPEDYGYTF
>TRBJ2-2|-|TRBV4-1|TRBD2
TGCGCCAGCACCTCGAGAGCGGGGGGCACCGGGGAGCTGTTTTTT
CASTSRAGGTGELFF
>TRBJ2-2|many|TRBV6-2/TRBV6-3|-
TGTGCCAGCAGTTCGGACTCCCCACAGAACACCGGGGAGCTGTTTTTT
CASSSDSPQNTGELFF
>TRBJ2-7|many|TRBV5-4|-
TGTGCCAGCAGCCCCCCGGGGGCTAGCGGTAGATACGAGCAGTACTTC
CASSPPGASGRYEQYF
>TRBJ1-3|many|TRBV24-1|-
TGTGCCACCAGTGATTCACAGACAGGCACTGGAAACACCATATATTTT
CATSDSQTGTGNTIYF
>TRBJ1-2|many|TRBV19|-
TGTGCCAGCCACGACTACGGGTCGGTCTATGGCTACACCTTC
CASHDYGSVYGYTF
>TRBJ2-1|many|TRBV3-1|TRBD1
TGTGCCAGCAGCCAAGAAACAGGGGGCTACAATGAGCAGTTCTTC
CASSQETGGYNEQFF
>TRBJ1-5|few|TRBV7-2|-
TGTGCCAGCAGCTTATTACTAGGCAATCAGCCCCAGCATTTT
CASSLLLGNQPQHF
>TRBJ2-7|many|TRBV20-1|-
TGCAGTGCTAGAGCGTGGGGAATGGGCTCCTACGAGCAGTACTTC
CSARAWGMGSYEQYF
>TRBJ2-2|few|TRBV7-3|-
TGTGCCAGCAGCCAGGGACTTAACACCGGGGAGCTGTTTTTT
CASSQGLNTGELFF
>TRBJ2-7|many|TRBV2|-
TGTGCCAGCAGTCTGGGGGCGGGAGCCTACGGGCAGTACTTC
CASSLGAGAYGQYF
>TRBJ2-7|many|TRBV10-3|-
TGTGCCATCAGTGAGTTGGCCTACGAGCAGTACTTC
CAISELAYEQYF
>TRBJ2-7|many|TRBV6-1|-
TGTGCCAGCAGTCCCTCGGGCTTGGCGGTCCCGGAGCAGTACTTC
CASSPSGLAVPEQYF
>TRBJ2-5|many|TRBV10-1|TRBD1
TGCGCCAGCAGTATCGGGACAGGGCAAGAGACCCAGTACTTC
CASSIGTGQETQYF
>TRBJ2-1|-|TRBV4-1|-
TGCGCCAGCTCTCCGGGACACCCAGGGAATGAGCAGTTCTTC
CASSPGHPGNEQFF
>TRBJ2-7|many|TRBV7-2|-
TGTGCCAGCAGCTTAGACAGGCCCTCCTACGAGCAGTACTTC
CASSLDRPSYEQYF
>TRBJ1-1|-|TRBV27|-
TGTGCCAGCAGAGGGACGGAGAACACTGAAGCTTTCTTT
CASRGTENTEAFF
>TRBJ2-1|-|TRBV6-1|TRBD2
TGTGCCAGCACCAAAAGACTGGCTAGCGGGAACCTGCGGGGTGAGCAGTTCTTC
CASTKRLASGNLRGEQFF
>TRBJ1-4|-|TRBV9|-
TGTGCCAGCAGCGTAGGATCGGCAACTAATGAAAAACTGTTTTTT
CASSVGSATNEKLFF
>TRBJ2-7|many|TRBV19|TRBD1
TGTGCCAGGACAGGGACAGACTACGAGCAGTACTTC
CARTGTDYEQYF
>TRBJ1-2|many|TRBV7-2|-
TGTGCCAGCAGCTCGCTGGACAGTCCCTATGGCTACACCTTC
CASSSLDSPYGYTF
>TRBJ2-7|-|TRBV12-3/TRBV12-4|-
TGTGCCAGCAGTCAGACCCAGAAGCAGTACTTC
CASSQTQKQYF
>TRBJ2-7|many|TRBV20-1|-
TGCAGTGCTAATTGGGCAGGGGAGGCCTCCTACGAGCAGTACTTC
CSANWAGEASYEQYF
>TRBJ2-1|many|TRBV7-8|TRBD2
TGTGCCAGCAGCTCCGGGACTAGCGGGAGTGGGGAGCAGTTCTTC
CASSSGTSGSGEQFF
>TRBJ2-2|many|TRBV6-2/TRBV6-3|TRBD2
TGTGCCAGCAGTTATTGGGGGAGGGCCGTCACCGGGGAGCTGTTTTTT
CASSYWGRAVTGELFF
>TRBJ1-5|many|TRBV10-3|-
TGTGCCATCAGCGACACTTCGGGTTTCGGTCAGCCCCAGCATTTT
CAISDTSGFGQPQHF
>TRBJ2-7|many|TRBV11-2|TRBD1
TGTGCCAGCAGCTTGGGACAGGGTTTCTACGAGCAGTACTTC
CASSLGQGFYEQYF